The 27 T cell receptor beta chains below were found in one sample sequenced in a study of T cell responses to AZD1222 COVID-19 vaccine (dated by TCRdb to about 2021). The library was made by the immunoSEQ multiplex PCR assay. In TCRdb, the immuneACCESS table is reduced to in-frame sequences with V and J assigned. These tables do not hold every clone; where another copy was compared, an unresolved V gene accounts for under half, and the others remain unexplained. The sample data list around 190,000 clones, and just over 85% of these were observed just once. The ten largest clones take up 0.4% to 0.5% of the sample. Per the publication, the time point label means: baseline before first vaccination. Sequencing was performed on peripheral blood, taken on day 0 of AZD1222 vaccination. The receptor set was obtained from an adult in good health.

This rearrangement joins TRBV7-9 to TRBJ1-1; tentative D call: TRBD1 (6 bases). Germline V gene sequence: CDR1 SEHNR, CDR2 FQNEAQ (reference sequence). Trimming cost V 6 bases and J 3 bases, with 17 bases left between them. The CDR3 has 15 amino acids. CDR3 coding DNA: TGTGCCAGCAGTTCGGCGCAGGGGACTCACACTGAAGCTTTCTTT. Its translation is CASSSAQGTHTEAFF.

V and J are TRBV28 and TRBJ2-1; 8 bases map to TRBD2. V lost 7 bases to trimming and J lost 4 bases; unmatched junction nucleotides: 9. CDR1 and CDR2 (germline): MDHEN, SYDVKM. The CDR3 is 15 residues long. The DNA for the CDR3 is TGTGCCAGCACCCCCGGCGGGAGGATTTACAATGAGCAGTTCTTC. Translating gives CASTPGGRIYNEQFF.

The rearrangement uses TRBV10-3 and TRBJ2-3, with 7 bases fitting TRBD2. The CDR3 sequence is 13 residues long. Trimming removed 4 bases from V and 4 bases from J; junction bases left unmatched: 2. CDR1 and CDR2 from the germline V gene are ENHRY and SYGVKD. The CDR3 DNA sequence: TGTGCCATCAGTGTTCGGGGGGCAGATACGCAGTATTTT. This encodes CAISVRGADTQYF.

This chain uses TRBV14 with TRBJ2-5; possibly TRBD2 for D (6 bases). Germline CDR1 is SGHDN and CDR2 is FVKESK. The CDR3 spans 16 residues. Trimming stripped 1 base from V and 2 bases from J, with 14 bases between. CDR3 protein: CASSQGLRGWQETQYF. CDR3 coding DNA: TGTGCCAGCAGCCAAGGTCTGCGGGGCTGGCAAGAGACCCAGTACTTC.

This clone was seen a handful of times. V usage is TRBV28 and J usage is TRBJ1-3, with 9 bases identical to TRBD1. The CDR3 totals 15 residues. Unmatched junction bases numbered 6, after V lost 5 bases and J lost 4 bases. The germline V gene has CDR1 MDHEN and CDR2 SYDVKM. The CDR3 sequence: CASSQQGAWGNTIYF. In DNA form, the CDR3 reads TGTGCCAGCAGTCAACAGGGGGCATGGGGAAACACCATATATTTT.

The CDR3 DNA reads TGTGCCAGCAGCTTGGGGCTAGATTCCTATGGCTACACCTTC. Its protein is CASSLGLDSYGYTF. The gene calls are TRBV5-4 and TRBJ1-2; no clear D gene. The CDR3 contains 14 residues. The V end lost 0 bases, the J end lost 4 bases, and 10 bases lay between the germline ends. The germline V gene has CDR1 SGHNT and CDR2 YYREEE (reference sequence).

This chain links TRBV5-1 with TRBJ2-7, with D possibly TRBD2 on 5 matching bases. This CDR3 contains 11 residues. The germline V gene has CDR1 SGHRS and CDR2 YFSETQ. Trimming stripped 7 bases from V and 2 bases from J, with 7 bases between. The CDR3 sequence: CASSGAYEQYF. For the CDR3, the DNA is TGCGCCAGCTCCGGGGCCTACGAGCAGTACTTC.

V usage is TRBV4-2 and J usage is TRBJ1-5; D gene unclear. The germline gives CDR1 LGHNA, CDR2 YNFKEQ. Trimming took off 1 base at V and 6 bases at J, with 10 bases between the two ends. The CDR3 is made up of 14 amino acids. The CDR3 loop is CASSQGAFGQPQHF. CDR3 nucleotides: TGTGCCAGCAGCCAAGGGGCCTTTGGTCAGCCCCAGCATTTT.

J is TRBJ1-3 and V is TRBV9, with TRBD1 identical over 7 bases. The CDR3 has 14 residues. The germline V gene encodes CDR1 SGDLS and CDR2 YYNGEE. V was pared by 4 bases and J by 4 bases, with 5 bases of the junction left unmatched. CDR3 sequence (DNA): TGTGCCAGCAGCAAACAGGGGTCAGGAAACACCATATATTTT. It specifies CASSKQGSGNTIYF.

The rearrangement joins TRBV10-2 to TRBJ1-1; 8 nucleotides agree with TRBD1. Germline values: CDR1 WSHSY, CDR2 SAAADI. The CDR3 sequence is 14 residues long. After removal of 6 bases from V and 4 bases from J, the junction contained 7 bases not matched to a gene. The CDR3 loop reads CASRVTGGGTEAFF. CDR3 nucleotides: TGCGCCAGCAGAGTAACAGGGGGGGGCACTGAAGCTTTCTTT.

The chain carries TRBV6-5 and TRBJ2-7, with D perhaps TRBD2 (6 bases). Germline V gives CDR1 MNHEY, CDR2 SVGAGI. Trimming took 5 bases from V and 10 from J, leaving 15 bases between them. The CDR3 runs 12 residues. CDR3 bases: TGTGCCAGCAGTCCCTCGGGGGTTCAACAGTACTTC. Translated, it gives CASSPSGVQQYF.

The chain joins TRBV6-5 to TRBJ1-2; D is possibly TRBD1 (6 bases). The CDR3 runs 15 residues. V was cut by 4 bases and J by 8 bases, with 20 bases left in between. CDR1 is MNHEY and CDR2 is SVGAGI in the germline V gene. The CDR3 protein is CASSSAPTGPRGYTF. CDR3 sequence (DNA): TGTGCCAGCAGTTCGGCCCCGACAGGCCCTAGGGGCTACACCTTC.

The chain's CDR3 is CASSLGGRGQPQHF. The CDR3 DNA reads TGTGCCAGCAGTCTAGGGGGCAGGGGTCAGCCCCAGCATTTT. The chain links TRBV2 to TRBJ1-5; 7 positions match TRBD1. The trim removed 5 bases at V and 6 bases at J, leaving 7 bases unmatched. The germline CDR1 and CDR2 sequences are SNHLY and FYNNEI. There are 14 residues in the CDR3.

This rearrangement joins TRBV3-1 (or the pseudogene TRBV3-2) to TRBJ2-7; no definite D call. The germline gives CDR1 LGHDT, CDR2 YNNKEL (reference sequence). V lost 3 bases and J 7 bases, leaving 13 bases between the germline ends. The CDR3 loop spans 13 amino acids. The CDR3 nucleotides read TGTGCCAGCAGCCAGGATAGCTTGAGTGAGCAGTACTTC. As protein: CASSQDSLSEQYF.

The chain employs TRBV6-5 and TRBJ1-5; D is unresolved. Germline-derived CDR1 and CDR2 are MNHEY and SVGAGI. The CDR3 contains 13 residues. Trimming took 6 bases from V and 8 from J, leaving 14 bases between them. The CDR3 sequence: CASRRLWREPQHF. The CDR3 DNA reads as TGTGCCAGCAGACGACTCTGGAGGGAGCCCCAGCATTTT.

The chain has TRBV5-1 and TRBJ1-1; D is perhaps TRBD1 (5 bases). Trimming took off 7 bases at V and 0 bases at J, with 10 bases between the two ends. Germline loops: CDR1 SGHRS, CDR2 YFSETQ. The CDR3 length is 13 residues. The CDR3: CASGGNMNTEAFF. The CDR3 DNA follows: TGCGCCAGCGGGGGGAACATGAACACTGAAGCTTTCTTT.

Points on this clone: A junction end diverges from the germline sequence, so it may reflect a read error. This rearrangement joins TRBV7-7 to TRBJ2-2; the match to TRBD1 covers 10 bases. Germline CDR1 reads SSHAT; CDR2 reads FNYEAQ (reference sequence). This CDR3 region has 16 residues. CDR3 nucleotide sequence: TGTGCTAGCAGCTTAGTAGACAGGGGGCGTTCCGGGGAGCTGTTTTTT. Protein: CASSLVDRGRSGELFF.

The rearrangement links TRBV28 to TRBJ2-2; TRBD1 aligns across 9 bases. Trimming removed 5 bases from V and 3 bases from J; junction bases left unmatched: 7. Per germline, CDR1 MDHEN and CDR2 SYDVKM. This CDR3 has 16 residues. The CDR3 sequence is CASSPMDRGDTGELFF. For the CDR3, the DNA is TGTGCCAGCAGTCCGATGGACAGGGGAGACACCGGGGAGCTGTTTTTT. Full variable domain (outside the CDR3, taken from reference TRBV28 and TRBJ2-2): DVKVTQSSRYLVKRTGEKVFLECVQDMDHENMFWYRQDPGLGLRLIYFSYDVKMKEKGDIPEGYSVSREKKERFSLILESASTNQTSMYLCASSPMDRGDTGELFFGEGSRLTVL.

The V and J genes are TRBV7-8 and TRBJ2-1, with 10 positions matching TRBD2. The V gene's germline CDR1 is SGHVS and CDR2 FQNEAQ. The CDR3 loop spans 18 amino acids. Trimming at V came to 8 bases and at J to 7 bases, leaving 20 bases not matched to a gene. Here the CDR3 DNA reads TGTGCCAGCGGTGGAGTCCAACTAGCGGGATATGTAGGGAATGAGCAGTTCTTC. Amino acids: CASGGVQLAGYVGNEQFF.

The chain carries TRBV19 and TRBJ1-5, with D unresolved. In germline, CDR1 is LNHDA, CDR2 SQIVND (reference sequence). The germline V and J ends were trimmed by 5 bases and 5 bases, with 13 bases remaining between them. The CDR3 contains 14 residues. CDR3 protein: CASSFGLGDQPQHF. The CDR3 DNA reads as TGTGCCAGTAGTTTTGGGCTGGGAGATCAGCCCCAGCATTTT.

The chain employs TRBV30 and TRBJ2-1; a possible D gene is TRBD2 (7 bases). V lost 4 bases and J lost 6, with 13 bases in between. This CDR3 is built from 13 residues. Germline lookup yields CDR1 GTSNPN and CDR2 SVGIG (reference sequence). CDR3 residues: CAWKGGGANEQFF. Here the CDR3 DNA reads TGTGCCTGGAAGGGTGGGGGGGCCAATGAGCAGTTCTTC.

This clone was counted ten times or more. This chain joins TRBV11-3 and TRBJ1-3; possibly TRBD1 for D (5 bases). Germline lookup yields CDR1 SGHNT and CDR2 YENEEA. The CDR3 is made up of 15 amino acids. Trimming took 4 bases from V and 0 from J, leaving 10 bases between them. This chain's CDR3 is CASSSGTSSGNTIYF. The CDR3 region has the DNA TGTGCCAGCAGCTCTGGGACGTCCTCTGGAAACACCATATATTTT.

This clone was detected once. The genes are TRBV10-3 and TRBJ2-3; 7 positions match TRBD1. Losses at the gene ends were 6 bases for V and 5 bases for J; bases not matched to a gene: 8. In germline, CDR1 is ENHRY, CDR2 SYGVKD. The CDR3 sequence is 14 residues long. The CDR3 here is CAISSDRDGDTQYF. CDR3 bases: TGTGCCATCAGCTCCGACAGGGACGGAGATACGCAGTATTTT.

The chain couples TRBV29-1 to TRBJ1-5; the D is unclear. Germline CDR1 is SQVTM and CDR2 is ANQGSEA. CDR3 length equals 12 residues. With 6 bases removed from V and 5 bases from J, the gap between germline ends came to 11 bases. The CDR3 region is CSVSSVDQPQHF. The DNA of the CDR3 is TGCAGCGTGAGTTCAGTGGATCAGCCCCAGCATTTT.

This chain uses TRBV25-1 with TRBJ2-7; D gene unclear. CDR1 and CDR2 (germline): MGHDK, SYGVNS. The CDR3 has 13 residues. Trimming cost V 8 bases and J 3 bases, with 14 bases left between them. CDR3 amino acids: CASSGSAVYEQYF. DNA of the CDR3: TGTGCCAGCTCCGGATCGGCCGTCTACGAGCAGTACTTC.

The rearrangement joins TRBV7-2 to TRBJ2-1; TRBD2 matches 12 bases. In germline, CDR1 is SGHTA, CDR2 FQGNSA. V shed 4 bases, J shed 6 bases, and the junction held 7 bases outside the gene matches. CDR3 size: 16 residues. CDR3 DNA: TGTGCCAGCAGCTCCTTAACTAGCGGGGGGACCAATGAGCAGTTCTTC. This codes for CASSSLTSGGTNEQFF.

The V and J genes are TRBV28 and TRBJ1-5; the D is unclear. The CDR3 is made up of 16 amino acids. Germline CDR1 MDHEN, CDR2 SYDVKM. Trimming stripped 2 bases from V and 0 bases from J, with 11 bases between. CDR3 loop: CASSLEQFNSNQPQHF. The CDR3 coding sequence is TGTGCCAGCAGTTTAGAACAGTTCAATAGCAATCAGCCCCAGCATTTT.